These T cell receptor beta chains were read from a single sample in a study of response to subunit inactivated influenza vaccine. TCRdb passed the RT-PCR reads through MiXCR, listing each CDR3 protein once. The table records 450,000 to 600,000 distinct CDR3 sequences, around 8% of them present only once. The sequencing used PBMCs from blood, collected 23 to 25 months after vaccination. The source is a man between 50 and 69 years old who received an inactivated influenza vaccine. The CDR3 runs from the conserved cysteine through the conserved F or W. Fields, in order: J gene, V gene, D gene, clone size, CDR3 protein, CDR3 DNA. The D gene is left open where the match is weak. The size entry is marked missing in some rows and otherwise reads once, few, many or a size class.

TRBJ2-1 TRBV12-3/TRBV12-4 TRBD1 - CASSLLFPGAGGGGNEQFF TGTGCCAGCAGTTTGTTATTCCCCGGGGCAGGGGGCGGTGGAAATGAGCAGTTCTTC
TRBJ2-2 TRBV6-1 - many CASSEQGGNTGELFF TGTGCCAGCAGCGAACAGGGAGGTAACACCGGGGAGCTGTTTTTT
TRBJ1-5 TRBV7-9 - many CASASDRSNQPQHF TGTGCCAGCGCCTCAGACCGTAGCAATCAGCCCCAGCATTTT
TRBJ2-7 TRBV2 TRBD1 few CASTLSGQGPYEQYF TGTGCCAGCACCCTATCGGGACAGGGTCCCTACGAGCAGTACTTC
TRBJ1-5 TRBV3-1 - few CASSQDGGPGQPQHF TGTGCCAGCAGCCAAGACGGGGGGCCAGGTCAGCCCCAGCATTTT
TRBJ2-7 TRBV11-1 TRBD2 few CASSLAQTSGRYEQYF TGTGCCAGCAGCTTAGCGCAGACTAGCGGGAGATACGAGCAGTACTTC
TRBJ2-3 TRBV14 - - CASSQDGAYIGYSTDTQYF TGTGCCAGCAGCCAAGACGGAGCTTATATCGGCTATAGCACAGATACGCAGTATTTT
TRBJ1-1 TRBV7-3 TRBD1 many CASSKQGGDTEAFF TGTGCCAGCAGCAAACAGGGGGGGGACACTGAAGCTTTCTTT
TRBJ1-2 TRBV4-2 TRBD1 many CASSHTDRVYGYTF TGTGCCAGCAGCCACACCGACAGGGTATATGGCTACACCTTC
TRBJ1-6 TRBV20-1 TRBD1 few CSARGTGTSPLHF TGCAGTGCTAGGGGGACAGGGACTTCACCCCTCCACTTT
TRBJ1-5 TRBV20-1 - many CSARESGAGFNQPQHF TGCAGTGCCAGGGAGTCTGGGGCAGGTTTCAATCAGCCCCAGCATTTT
TRBJ1-1 TRBV5-1 - many CASSLDPVGGTEAFF TGCGCCAGCAGCCTAGACCCGGTCGGGGGCACTGAAGCTTTCTTT
TRBJ2-5 TRBV28 TRBD2 - CASSWTSSAQETQYF TGTGCCAGCAGTTGGACTAGCAGCGCCCAAGAGACCCAGTACTTC
TRBJ1-5 TRBV12-3/TRBV12-4 - - CASSSINAPRPQHF TGTGCCAGCAGTAGCATTAATGCCCCGCGGCCCCAGCATTTT
TRBJ1-1 TRBV4-3 - - CASSQDAQWGSTEAFF TGCGCCAGCAGCCAAGATGCCCAGTGGGGCAGCACTGAAGCTTTCTTT
TRBJ1-5 TRBV7-2 - few CASSFIIGDQPQHF TGTGCCAGCAGCTTTATAATAGGGGACCAGCCCCAGCATTTT
TRBJ2-4 TRBV6-2/TRBV6-3 - few CASSPVGLAKNIQYF TGTGCCAGCAGTCCCGTAGGACTAGCCAAAAACATTCAGTACTTC
TRBJ2-5 TRBV10-3 TRBD2 - CAISGEGLLETQYF TGTGCCATCAGTGGGGAGGGGCTTTTGGAGACCCAGTACTTC
TRBJ2-1 TRBV4-1 - many CASSQVGYNEQFF TGCGCCAGCAGCCAAGTGGGGTACAATGAGCAGTTCTTC
TRBJ1-4 TRBV30 - few CAWSMANKKLFF TGTGCCTGGAGTATGGCCAATAAGAAACTGTTTTTT
TRBJ1-1 TRBV5-1 - many CASSLEGRVYTEAFF TGCGCCAGCAGCTTGGAGGGCAGAGTCTACACTGAAGCTTTCTTT
TRBJ1-6 TRBV4-3 - - CASSQDRGLGNSPLHF TGCGCCAGCAGCCAAGATCGGGGTTTGGGGAATTCACCCCTCCACTTT
TRBJ2-4 TRBV6-1 TRBD2 few CASRSTSGNLKNIQYF TGTGCCAGCAGATCGACTAGCGGGAACCTAAAAAACATTCAGTACTTC
TRBJ2-7 TRBV4-3 - many CASSQDYPISYEQYF TGCGCCAGCAGCCAAGATTACCCTATCTCCTACGAGCAGTACTTC
TRBJ2-1 TRBV9 TRBD2 few CASSVPNSGRRDNEQFF TGTGCCAGCAGCGTTCCTAATAGCGGGAGACGTGACAATGAGCAGTTCTTC
TRBJ1-2 TRBV7-2 - many CASSSHGAWSYGYTF TGTGCCAGCAGCTCCCATGGGGCCTGGTCCTATGGCTACACCTTC
TRBJ2-1 TRBV7-6 TRBD2 - CASSPYGANRWGTRDEQFF TGTGCCAGCAGCCCCTATGGCGCGAACAGGTGGGGGACTAGGGATGAGCAGTTCTTC
TRBJ2-5 TRBV25-1 - - CASSEGGQYF TGTGCCAGCAGTGAAGGGGGCCAGTACTTC
TRBJ1-1 TRBV20-1 TRBD1 few CSARSRGPDTEAFF TGCAGTGCTAGATCGAGGGGGCCTGACACTGAAGCTTTCTTT
TRBJ2-1 TRBV24-1 - many CATSDRRQDPYNEQFF TGTGCCACCAGTGACCGAAGACAGGACCCCTACAATGAGCAGTTCTTC
TRBJ2-5 TRBV11-2 - many CASSLGARRETQYF TGTGCCAGCAGCTTAGGAGCGAGACGGGAGACCCAGTACTTC
TRBJ2-1 TRBV20-1 TRBD2 - CSAVERTRQFF TGCAGTGCCGTGGAGCGGACTAGGCAGTTCTTC
TRBJ2-7 TRBV3-1 - - CASSQDLQPPYEQYF TGTGCCAGCAGCCAAGATTTACAGCCACCCTACGAGCAGTACTTC
TRBJ2-5 TRBV27 - many CASSLYPGPRGKETQYF TGTGCCAGCAGTTTGTATCCGGGTCCTAGGGGGAAAGAGACCCAGTACTTC
TRBJ1-6 TRBV7-2 - few CASSTMSRVSPLHF TGTGCCAGCAGCACAATGTCCAGGGTTTCACCCCTCCACTTT
TRBJ1-5 TRBV7-2 - - CASSRSHSNQPQHF TGTGCCAGCAGCCGTTCACATAGCAATCAGCCCCAGCATTTT
TRBJ2-7 TRBV28 - many CASREARAHYEQYF TGTGCCAGCAGGGAAGCAAGGGCACACTACGAGCAGTACTTC
TRBJ2-5 TRBV6-1 TRBD1 few CASSPPDRGRGETQYF TGTGCCAGCAGTCCTCCCGACAGGGGGCGCGGAGAGACCCAGTACTTC
TRBJ2-3 TRBV4-1 - - CASSQQDYPDTQYF TGCGCCAGCAGCCAGCAGGACTATCCAGATACGCAGTATTTT
TRBJ2-1 TRBV5-1 - many CASSLAATGNEQFF TGCGCCAGCAGCTTGGCCGCCACTGGGAATGAGCAGTTCTTC
TRBJ2-3 TRBV5-6 - many CASKGQGGADTQYF TGTGCCAGCAAAGGACAGGGAGGGGCGGATACGCAGTATTTT
TRBJ2-7 TRBV29-1 - many CSVVASGIYEQYF TGCAGCGTTGTAGCGTCGGGAATTTACGAGCAGTACTTC
TRBJ2-1 TRBV4-3 TRBD2 many CASSQALAGGTNEQFF TGCGCCAGCAGCCAAGCACTAGCGGGAGGGACCAATGAGCAGTTCTTC
TRBJ2-2 TRBV5-1 - many CASSLTVRGTGELFF TGCGCCAGCAGCTTGACTGTTCGGGGGACCGGGGAGCTGTTTTTT
TRBJ2-3 TRBV7-8 - many CASSLVYGARTDTQYF TGTGCCAGCAGCTTAGTTTACGGGGCCCGCACAGATACGCAGTATTTT
TRBJ2-1 TRBV5-1 - many CASSLEPGNLDEQFF TGCGCCAGCAGCTTGGAGCCAGGGAATCTCGATGAGCAGTTCTTC